The subject of this entry is one TCR beta chain. This sample is part of a study of blood T cell repertoires in COVID-19. On the study more broadly: The analysed material was cDNA or gDNA that came from T cells, B-cell-depleted T cells, or PBMCs.

The table came from immunoSEQ multiplex PCR; TCRdb's copy has only in-frame clones and leaves some out. The sample records 260,000 or so clones, about 80% being singletons. The sample comprised peripheral blood. This clonotype originated in a human donor in a cohort sampled during active COVID-19.

CDR3 DNA: TGTGCCAGCAGCTCCACGGACAATTACAATGAGCAGTTCTTC. Its translation: CASSSTDNYNEQFF. The rearrangement uses TRBV11-3 and TRBJ2-1; possible D gene TRBD1, 5 bases. Trimming removed 4 bases from V and 4 bases from J, with 11 bases in between. The germline V gene has CDR1 SGHNT and CDR2 YENEEA. The CDR3 runs to 14 residues.